The rows below give T cell receptor beta chains drawn from one sample of a study of T cells in Graves' hyperthyroidism and ophthalmopathy. TCRdb redid the calling of the multiplex PCR reads with MiXCR, one entry per CDR3 protein. Of more than 550,000 distinct CDR3 sequences listed, just under 45% are singletons. The sequencing sample was made of peripheral blood or thyroid tissue (not recorded which). The receptors stem from an adult man with Graves' disease, either hyperthyroidism or ophthalmopathy (not recorded which). Both conserved end residues are part of each CDR3. The D gene is left open where the match is weak. Some rows have no size entry. The others give once, few or many, or a class for an expanded clone.

d_call: NA
clone_size: many
v_call: TRBV7-3
j_call: TRBJ2-7
cdr3_length: 13
cdr3_aa: CASSLNKLSEQYF
cdr3_nt: TGTGCCAGCAGCTTAAACAAGCTTAGTGAGCAGTACTTC

d_call: TRBD1
clone_size: NA
v_call: TRBV14
j_call: TRBJ1-4
cdr3_length: 17
cdr3_aa: CASSHHLPGQSNEKLFF
cdr3_nt: TGTGCCAGCAGCCATCATTTACCGGGACAGTCTAATGAAAAACTGTTTTTT

d_call: TRBD2
clone_size: NA
v_call: TRBV2
j_call: TRBJ2-3
cdr3_length: 13
cdr3_aa: CASSEDGGGTQYF
cdr3_nt: TGTGCCAGCAGTGAAGATGGCGGGGGGACGCAGTATTTT

d_call: NA
clone_size: many
v_call: TRBV2
j_call: TRBJ1-2
cdr3_length: 14
cdr3_aa: CASSESGGSYGYTF
cdr3_nt: TGTGCCAGCAGTGAAAGCGGGGGAAGCTATGGCTACACCTTC

d_call: NA
clone_size: NA
v_call: TRBV5-8
j_call: TRBJ1-2
cdr3_length: 15
cdr3_aa: CASSWRGPSGYGYTF
cdr3_nt: TGTGCCAGCAGCTGGAGGGGACCCAGTGGCTATGGCTACACCTTC

d_call: NA
clone_size: many
v_call: TRBV5-1
j_call: TRBJ2-6
cdr3_length: 14
cdr3_aa: CASGPQAGANVLTF
cdr3_nt: TGCGCCAGCGGACCCCAGGCTGGGGCCAACGTCCTGACTTTC

d_call: NA
clone_size: many
v_call: TRBV19
j_call: TRBJ2-7
cdr3_length: 13
cdr3_aa: CASSQTASYEQYF
cdr3_nt: TGTGCCAGTAGCCAGACAGCCTCCTACGAGCAGTACTTC

d_call: NA
clone_size: NA
v_call: TRBV7-9
j_call: TRBJ2-7
cdr3_length: 13
cdr3_aa: CASSHGFAYEQYF
cdr3_nt: TGTGCCAGCAGCCATGGATTTGCCTACGAGCAGTACTTC

d_call: TRBD2
clone_size: many
v_call: TRBV5-8
j_call: TRBJ2-7
cdr3_length: 16
cdr3_aa: CASSYGLAGMEPEQYF
cdr3_nt: TGTGCCAGCAGCTACGGACTAGCGGGAATGGAACCCGAGCAGTACTTC

d_call: NA
clone_size: few
v_call: TRBV19
j_call: TRBJ1-3
cdr3_length: 17
cdr3_aa: CASRGTKLPSSGNTIYF
cdr3_nt: TGTGCCAGTAGGGGCACGAAGCTACCAAGCTCTGGAAACACCATATATTTT

d_call: NA
clone_size: many
v_call: TRBV19
j_call: TRBJ1-2
cdr3_length: 12
cdr3_aa: CASSMSSYGYTF
cdr3_nt: TGTGCCAGTAGTATGAGTAGCTATGGCTACACCTTC

d_call: NA
clone_size: NA
v_call: TRBV10-1
j_call: TRBJ2-7
cdr3_length: 15
cdr3_aa: CASSPPGNRDYEQYF
cdr3_nt: TGTGCCAGCTCACCACCTGGTAACAGGGATTACGAGCAGTACTTC

d_call: NA
clone_size: NA
v_call: TRBV2
j_call: TRBJ1-1
cdr3_length: 13
cdr3_aa: CASSEGINTEAFF
cdr3_nt: TGTGCCAGCAGTGAGGGGATTAACACTGAAGCTTTCTTT

d_call: NA
clone_size: few
v_call: TRBV14
j_call: TRBJ2-7
cdr3_length: 16
cdr3_aa: CASSQGVNRGLYEQYF
cdr3_nt: TGTGCCAGCAGCCAAGGTGTAAACAGGGGACTGTACGAGCAGTACTTC

d_call: NA
clone_size: once
v_call: TRBV2
j_call: TRBJ2-5
cdr3_length: 17
cdr3_aa: CASSSGPGRSSQRTQYF
cdr3_nt: TGTGCCAGCAGTTCCGGACCAGGGAGATCGTCGCAGAGGACCCAGTACTTC

d_call: NA
clone_size: few
v_call: TRBV12-3/TRBV12-4
j_call: TRBJ1-2
cdr3_length: 11
cdr3_aa: CASSFGRVYTF
cdr3_nt: TGTGCCAGCAGTTTTGGCAGGGTCTACACCTTC

d_call: TRBD2
clone_size: NA
v_call: TRBV9
j_call: TRBJ2-2
cdr3_length: 17
cdr3_aa: CASSVEGTSGDTGELFF
cdr3_nt: TGTGCCAGCAGCGTTGAAGGGACTAGCGGAGACACCGGGGAGCTGTTTTTT

d_call: TRBD1
clone_size: NA
v_call: TRBV7-2
j_call: TRBJ2-7
cdr3_length: 16
cdr3_aa: CASSGVRTGGSYEQYF
cdr3_nt: TGTGCCAGCAGCGGCGTTCGGACAGGCGGCTCCTACGAGCAGTACTTC

d_call: TRBD2
clone_size: NA
v_call: TRBV7-8
j_call: TRBJ2-7
cdr3_length: 20
cdr3_aa: CASSFTTSGSITGTAYEQYF
cdr3_nt: TGTGCCAGCAGCTTTACGACTAGCGGGAGTATCACCGGGACAGCATACGAGCAGTACTTC

d_call: TRBD1
clone_size: NA
v_call: TRBV10-3
j_call: TRBJ1-2
cdr3_length: 14
cdr3_aa: CASSQQGYPYGYTF
cdr3_nt: TGTGCCAGCAGTCAACAGGGGTATCCCTATGGCTACACCTTC

d_call: NA
clone_size: NA
v_call: TRBV20-1
j_call: TRBJ1-2
cdr3_length: 11
cdr3_aa: CSARDSREDTF
cdr3_nt: TGCAGTGCTAGAGATTCCAGGGAGGACACCTTC

d_call: NA
clone_size: NA
v_call: TRBV7-3
j_call: TRBJ2-2
cdr3_length: 12
cdr3_aa: CASSYLAGELFF
cdr3_nt: TGTGCCAGCAGCTATCTCGCCGGGGAGCTGTTTTTT

d_call: NA
clone_size: NA
v_call: TRBV12-3/TRBV12-4
j_call: TRBJ1-1
cdr3_length: 13
cdr3_aa: CASSLLGSTEAFF
cdr3_nt: TGTGCCAGCAGTTTATTGGGAAGCACTGAAGCTTTCTTT

d_call: NA
clone_size: many
v_call: TRBV24-1
j_call: TRBJ1-2
cdr3_length: 14
cdr3_aa: CATSDFSGSNGYTF
cdr3_nt: TGTGCCACCAGTGATTTTTCAGGGAGCAATGGCTACACCTTC

d_call: NA
clone_size: NA
v_call: TRBV10-2
j_call: TRBJ1-1
cdr3_length: 15
cdr3_aa: CASSESGGANTEAFF
cdr3_nt: TGCGCCAGCAGTGAGTCCGGGGGGGCGAACACTGAAGCTTTCTTT

d_call: NA
clone_size: many
v_call: TRBV7-9
j_call: TRBJ2-7
cdr3_length: 16
cdr3_aa: CASSFSSGGPAHEQYF
cdr3_nt: TGTGCCAGCAGCTTCTCCTCAGGCGGCCCCGCCCACGAGCAGTACTTC

d_call: NA
clone_size: NA
v_call: TRBV11-2
j_call: TRBJ1-5
cdr3_length: 15
cdr3_aa: CASSENRDRNQPQHF
cdr3_nt: TGTGCCAGCAGCGAAAACAGGGACCGCAATCAGCCCCAGCATTTT

d_call: NA
clone_size: NA
v_call: TRBV7-3
j_call: TRBJ1-5
cdr3_length: 13
cdr3_aa: CASSLVGRGREHF
cdr3_nt: TGTGCCAGCAGCCTCGTTGGCAGGGGCCGTGAGCATTTT

d_call: TRBD1
clone_size: NA
v_call: TRBV29-1
j_call: TRBJ2-5
cdr3_length: 13
cdr3_aa: CSVGGQGRETQYF
cdr3_nt: TGCAGCGTTGGCGGACAGGGAAGGGAGACCCAGTACTTC

d_call: NA
clone_size: NA
v_call: TRBV10-2
j_call: TRBJ1-5
cdr3_length: 12
cdr3_aa: CASREIGQPQHF
cdr3_nt: TGCGCCAGCAGGGAAATAGGACAGCCCCAGCATTTT

d_call: NA
clone_size: NA
v_call: TRBV7-2
j_call: TRBJ2-5
cdr3_length: 14
cdr3_aa: CASSVGSNGETQYF
cdr3_nt: TGTGCCAGCAGCGTCGGGAGTAACGGCGAGACCCAGTACTTC

d_call: TRBD2
clone_size: few
v_call: TRBV7-9
j_call: TRBJ2-7
cdr3_length: 16
cdr3_aa: CASSSPTSTSYYEQYF
cdr3_nt: TGTGCCAGCAGCTCCCCGACTAGCACATCGTACTACGAGCAGTACTTC

d_call: NA
clone_size: many
v_call: TRBV20-1
j_call: TRBJ1-1
cdr3_length: 9
cdr3_aa: CSVDGTTFF
cdr3_nt: TGCAGTGTGGACGGGACGACTTTCTTT

d_call: TRBD1
clone_size: NA
v_call: TRBV5-1
j_call: TRBJ1-1
cdr3_length: 15
cdr3_aa: CASSLERGRITEAFF
cdr3_nt: TGCGCCAGCAGCTTGGAGAGGGGGCGCATCACTGAAGCTTTCTTT

d_call: TRBD1
clone_size: NA
v_call: TRBV19
j_call: TRBJ1-2
cdr3_length: 16
cdr3_aa: CASSIGQGRANYGYTF
cdr3_nt: TGTGCCAGTAGTATCGGACAGGGGCGAGCTAACTATGGCTACACCTTC

d_call: NA
clone_size: few
v_call: TRBV24-1
j_call: TRBJ1-2
cdr3_length: 14
cdr3_aa: CATSVEALGYGYTF
cdr3_nt: TGTGCCACCAGTGTCGAGGCGCTCGGCTATGGCTACACCTTC

d_call: TRBD2
clone_size: few
v_call: TRBV20-1
j_call: TRBJ2-5
cdr3_length: 15
cdr3_aa: CSATTSGGARETQYF
cdr3_nt: TGCAGTGCCACCACTAGCGGGGGGGCCAGAGAGACCCAGTACTTC

d_call: NA
clone_size: many
v_call: TRBV7-3
j_call: TRBJ2-6
cdr3_length: 16
cdr3_aa: CASSFRSGVGANVLTF
cdr3_nt: TGTGCCAGCAGCTTTCGTTCCGGGGTCGGGGCCAACGTCCTGACTTTC

d_call: NA
clone_size: NA
v_call: TRBV12-3/TRBV12-4
j_call: TRBJ1-2
cdr3_length: 14
cdr3_aa: CASSLPWTEYGYTF
cdr3_nt: TGTGCCAGCAGTTTACCCTGGACTGAATATGGCTACACCTTC

d_call: TRBD2
clone_size: many
v_call: TRBV7-2
j_call: TRBJ2-5
cdr3_length: 13
cdr3_aa: CASALAYQETQYF
cdr3_nt: TGTGCCAGCGCACTAGCGTACCAAGAGACCCAGTACTTC

d_call: TRBD1
clone_size: NA
v_call: TRBV20-1
j_call: TRBJ2-7
cdr3_length: 19
cdr3_aa: CSAAPDRDVGGYNTYEQYF
cdr3_nt: TGCAGTGCCGCCCCCGACAGGGATGTAGGTGGCTACAATACCTACGAGCAGTACTTC

d_call: NA
clone_size: NA
v_call: TRBV7-8
j_call: TRBJ2-7
cdr3_length: 12
cdr3_aa: CASSQGDPEQYF
cdr3_nt: TGTGCCAGCAGCCAGGGAGACCCCGAGCAGTACTTC

d_call: TRBD1
clone_size: few
v_call: TRBV25-1
j_call: TRBJ1-6
cdr3_length: 13
cdr3_aa: CAWSVQGNSPLHF
cdr3_nt: TGTGCCTGGAGTGTACAGGGGAATTCACCCCTCCACTTT

d_call: NA
clone_size: many
v_call: TRBV7-2
j_call: TRBJ1-1
cdr3_length: 14
cdr3_aa: CASSFTGLNTEAFF
cdr3_nt: TGTGCCAGCAGCTTTACAGGGCTGAACACTGAAGCTTTCTTT

d_call: NA
clone_size: NA
v_call: TRBV29-1
j_call: TRBJ1-1
cdr3_length: 12
cdr3_aa: CTRTGGGTEAFF
cdr3_nt: TGCACCAGGACGGGGGGAGGGACTGAAGCTTTCTTT

d_call: TRBD2
clone_size: NA
v_call: TRBV7-9
j_call: TRBJ2-5
cdr3_length: 14
cdr3_aa: CAGGGTGRQETQYF
cdr3_nt: TGTGCCGGGGGGGGAACAGGACGACAAGAGACCCAGTACTTC